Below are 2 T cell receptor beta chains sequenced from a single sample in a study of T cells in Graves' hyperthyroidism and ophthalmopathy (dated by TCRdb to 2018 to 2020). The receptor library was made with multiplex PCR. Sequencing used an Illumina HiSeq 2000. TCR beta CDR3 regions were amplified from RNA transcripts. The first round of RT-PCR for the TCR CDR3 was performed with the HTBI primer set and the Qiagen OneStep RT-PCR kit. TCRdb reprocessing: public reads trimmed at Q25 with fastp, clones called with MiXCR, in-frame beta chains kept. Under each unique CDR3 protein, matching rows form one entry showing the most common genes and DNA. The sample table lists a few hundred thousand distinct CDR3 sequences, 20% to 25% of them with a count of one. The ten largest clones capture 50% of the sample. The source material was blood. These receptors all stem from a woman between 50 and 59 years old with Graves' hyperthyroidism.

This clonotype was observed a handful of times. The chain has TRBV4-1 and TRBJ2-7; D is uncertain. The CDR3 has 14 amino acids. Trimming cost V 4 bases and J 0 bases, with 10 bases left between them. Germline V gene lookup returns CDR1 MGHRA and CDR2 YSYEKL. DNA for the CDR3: TGCGCCAGCAGCCCCCCCCGACCCTCCTACGAGCAGTACTTC. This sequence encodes CASSPPRPSYEQYF.

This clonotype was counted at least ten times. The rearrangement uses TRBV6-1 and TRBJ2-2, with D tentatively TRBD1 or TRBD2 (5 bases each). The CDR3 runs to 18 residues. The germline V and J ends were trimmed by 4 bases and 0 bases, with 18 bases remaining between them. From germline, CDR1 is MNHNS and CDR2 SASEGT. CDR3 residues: CASSGLKPGRSNTGELFF. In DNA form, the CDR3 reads TGTGCCAGCAGTGGTCTGAAGCCGGGGCGATCGAACACCGGGGAGCTGTTTTTT.